This T cell receptor (beta chain) was retrieved from a study of T cell responses to AZD1222 COVID-19 vaccine. This table comes from immunoSEQ multiplex PCR, and its TCRdb copy is limited to in-frame clones, with some not included. This sample has some 200,000 clones, with over 80% found just once. The CDR3 runs 11 residues. CDR1 KGHDR and CDR2 SFDVKD come from the germline V gene. Deletions cut 1 base from V and 8 bases from J, with 4 bases between. The V call is TRBV24-1, the J call TRBJ1-2; D gene ambiguous. Sequencing used peripheral blood, obtained on day 0 of AZD1222 vaccination. The sequence was collected from an adult in good health. The CDR3: CATSDLKGYTF. As DNA, the CDR3 is TGTGCCACCAGTGATTTAAAGGGCTACACCTTC.